This TCR beta chain comes out of a study of OX40 agonist ivuxolimab in advanced cancers. Overall study context: One hepatocellular carcinoma and a couple of cutaneous melanoma patients partially responded.

This CDR3 has 14 amino acids. Germline values: CDR1 SNHLY, CDR2 FYNNEI. V was cut by 3 bases and J by 4 bases, with 12 bases left in between. Measured with immunoSEQ multiplex PCR; TCRdb has only the in-frame clones, and not every one. The data show more than 35,000 clones, with over 75% seen just once and roughly 25% held by the top ten. Details on this clone: Its matching antigen is unknown.

Study-level results: Dose levels from 0.1 to 3.0 mg/kg saw CD4+ and CD8+ blood T cells expand clonally by week 6.

This receptor was taken from an adult with an advanced solid tumor such as melanoma, head and neck, liver or kidney cancer. Source: CD4+ or CD8+ T cells sorted from blood, taken in a trial of the OX40 agonist ivuxolimab. The chain employs TRBV2 and TRBJ1-2; D unclear. The CDR3 spells CASSDPRLGYGYTF. CDR3 in DNA: TGTGCCAGCAGTGACCCAAGGCTGGGCTATGGCTACACCTTC.